A selection of T cell receptor beta chains follows, all from one sample in a study. TCRdb ran MiXCR on the RT-PCR reads and lists one entry per CDR3 protein. In the table there are about 680,000 distinct CDR3 sequences, 13% to 15% of which are singletons. Material for sequencing was memory CD4+ T cells from blood. These receptors came from a female donor in good health, serving as a healthy control. Each CDR3 is given without its conserved first and last residue. Each record gives: V gene, CDR3 protein.

TRBV4-1	ASSQDRGQGEDTEAF
TRBV7-6	ASSLQAGSNTGELF
TRBV3-1	ASSQVSQGGAAAF
TRBV5-1	ASRSLAGDEQF
TRBV5-1	ASSPGQGGADTQY
TRBV7-2	ASSLVLGRDEQY
TRBV10-3	AIKDSSSTDTQY
TRBV10-3	AISDPGTGVRIGNTIY
TRBV20-1	SAPEGGGMNTEAF
TRBV20-1	SARLAGDTSYEQY
TRBV5-1	ASSLGGQGVEQY
TRBV6-1	ASSEGHDYNEQF
TRBV5-1	ASNQGLRDSNNEQF
TRBV28	ASWDRYAEQY
TRBV20-1	SARDLEPAKRTQY
TRBV7-9	ASSSQRQASYEQY
TRBV3-1	ASSLKRGQETQY
TRBV28	ASRPEGTLYEQY
TRBV5-4	ASSLREREYLDEQF
TRBV6-6	ASSYGGESYGYT
TRBV15	ATTGGTAITDTQY
TRBV10-3	AISPGQGSNEQF
TRBV4-2	ASSQAADRGLSYEQY
TRBV7-8	ASSSPFGASNEQF
TRBV10-3	AISGTASTDTQY
TRBV5-5	ASSFSEWGEKLF
TRBV6-1	ASTWTGTDNSPLH
TRBV12-3/TRBV12-4	ASSRDVGRAYEQY
TRBV12-3/TRBV12-4	ASRKTGGGNQPQH
TRBV15	ATSRDVGGGDTQY
TRBV6-6	ASNQGDNQPQH
TRBV20-1	SATGQGQETQY
TRBV20-1	SAPGRTEINYGYT
TRBV5-1	ASSSGSFNSPLH
TRBV5-4	ASSGGQGDFYEQY
TRBV20-1	SARAGTGYTEAF
TRBV27	ASSFAQGKNIQY